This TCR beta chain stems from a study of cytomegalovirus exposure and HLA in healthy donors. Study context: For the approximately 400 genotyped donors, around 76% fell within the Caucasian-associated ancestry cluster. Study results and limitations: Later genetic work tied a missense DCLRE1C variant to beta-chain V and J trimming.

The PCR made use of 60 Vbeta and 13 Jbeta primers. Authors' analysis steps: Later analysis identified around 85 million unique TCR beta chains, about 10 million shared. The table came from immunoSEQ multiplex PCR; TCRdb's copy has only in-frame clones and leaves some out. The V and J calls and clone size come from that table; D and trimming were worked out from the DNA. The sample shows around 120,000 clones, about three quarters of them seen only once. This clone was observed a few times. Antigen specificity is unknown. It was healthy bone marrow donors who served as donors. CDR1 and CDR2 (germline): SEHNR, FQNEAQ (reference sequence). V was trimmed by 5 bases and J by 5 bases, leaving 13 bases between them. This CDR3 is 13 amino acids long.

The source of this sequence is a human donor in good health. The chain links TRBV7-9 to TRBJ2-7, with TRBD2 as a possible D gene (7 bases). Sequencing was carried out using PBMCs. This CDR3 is CASSRGGGDEQYF. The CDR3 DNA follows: TGTGCCAGCAGCAGGGGAGGGGGGGACGAGCAGTACTTC.